These 8 T cell receptor beta chains were all obtained from the same sample, sequenced in a study of circulating and synovial CD4+ cells in juvenile arthritis. Assay: immunoSEQ multiplex PCR; the TCRdb copy retains only in-frame clones and omits some. The profile covers about 33,000 clones, with around 96% appearing a single time and 0.68% taken by the ten largest. Material for sequencing was CD4+ T cells from blood. The receptor set was obtained from a human donor with juvenile idiopathic arthritis.

The chain employs TRBV6-5 and TRBJ1-2, with 8 bases aligning to TRBD1. Germline CDR1 and CDR2: MNHEY and SVGAGI. The length of the CDR3 is 13 residues. Trimming removed 7 bases from V and 2 bases from J; junction bases left unmatched: 3. Here the CDR3 DNA reads TGTGCCAGCAAAAGACAGGGGAACTATGGCTACACCTTC. It is translated as CASKRQGNYGYTF.

The chain couples TRBV5-6 to TRBJ1-6, with TRBD1 as a possible D gene (5 bases). Trimming removed 5 bases at V and 0 bases at J, with 18 bases between. Germline V gives CDR1 SGHDT, CDR2 YYEEEE. The CDR3 runs 18 residues. CDR3 loop: CASSSYRYESSYNSPLHF. The CDR3 bases are TGTGCCAGCAGTTCTTACAGGTACGAGAGCTCCTATAATTCACCCCTCCACTTT.

This chain links TRBV11-2 with TRBJ1-2, with D perhaps matching TRBD1 (5 bases). From germline, CDR1 is SGHAT and CDR2 FQNNGV. V lost 2 bases and J 8 bases, leaving 24 bases between the germline ends. This CDR3 contains 17 residues. The CDR3 spells CASSLFASVVQGKGYTF. CDR3 nucleotide sequence: TGTGCCAGCAGCTTATTTGCCTCGGTGGTTCAGGGAAAAGGCTACACCTTC.

This chain links TRBV6-6 with TRBJ2-7; 9 bases line up with TRBD2. This CDR3 spans 15 amino acids. Losses at the gene ends were 0 bases for V and 2 bases for J; bases not matched to a gene: 2. The germline V gene has CDR1 MNHNY and CDR2 SVGAGI (reference sequence). CDR3 sequence reads: CASSYSTSGTYEQYF. The CDR3 coding sequence is TGTGCCAGCAGTTACTCGACTAGCGGAACCTACGAGCAGTACTTC.

The V gene is TRBV2, the J gene TRBJ1-3; the D is unclear. This CDR3 has 13 residues. V lost 3 bases and J 7 bases, leaving 10 bases between the germline ends. In germline, CDR1 is SNHLY, CDR2 FYNNEI. CDR3 loop: CASSDTSGNTIYF. As DNA, the CDR3 is TGTGCCAGCAGTGATACGTCGGGGAACACCATATATTTT.

The CDR3 region has the DNA TGTGCCAGCAGCTTAGTAACAGGGCGGGCCTACGAGCAGTACTTC. Its protein is CASSLVTGRAYEQYF. This chain connects TRBV11-2 to TRBJ2-7; D may be TRBD1 (6 bases). CDR1 and CDR2 from the germline V gene are SGHAT and FQNNGV. Trimming shortened V by 1 base and J by 2 bases, and 12 bases separated the two germline ends. The CDR3 extends over 15 amino acids.

As DNA, the CDR3 is TGTGCCAGCAGTACGCAGGGCCCGAACACCATATATTTT. Residues: CASSTQGPNTIYF. The chain links TRBV28 to TRBJ1-3; weak D call: TRBD1 (5 bases). CDR3 size: 13 residues. Trimming cost V 5 bases and J 7 bases, with 12 bases left between them. Per germline, CDR1 MDHEN and CDR2 SYDVKM.

This clone appeared a single time. The chain carries TRBV5-1 and TRBJ1-1; a weak D match, TRBD1 (5 bases). This CDR3 region has 16 residues. The V end lost 0 bases, the J end lost 0 bases, and 12 bases lay between the germline ends. Germline V lookup: CDR1 SGHRS, CDR2 YFSETQ. The CDR3 coding sequence is TGCGCCAGCAGCTTGGGATGGGGCAGAATGAACACTGAAGCTTTCTTT. Translated, it gives CASSLGWGRMNTEAFF.